This TCR beta chain was sequenced for a study of early T cells in non-severe SARS-CoV-2 infection. Study at large: Sequencing of bulk RNA from unsorted whole blood was done, without chain pairing. Study-level points and caveats: VDJdb matching favored anti-spike CD8 responses, missing private and CD4 specificities.

The CDR3 totals 11 residues. Germline V gene lookup returns CDR1 DFQATT and CDR2 SNEGSKA (reference sequence). The table lists this clonotype with many counts. No antigen is known for it. At one of its ends the junction is not consistent with the germline gene, which may arise from a read error. Separate cDNA molecules each had unique molecular identifiers attached to them. One entry per CDR3 protein, called by TCRdb with MiXCR from the 5' RACE reads. The repertoire holds tens of thousands of distinct CDR3 sequences, approximately 5% seen once, with over 3.5% in the top ten. This sequence originates from an adult who was a healthcare worker with PCR-confirmed SARS-CoV-2 infection or an uninfected control (not recorded which). Material for sequencing was whole blood. The chain has TRBV20-1 and TRBJ2-7, with no clear D. The CDR3 reads CSARDRLVPVF. CDR3 DNA sequence: TGCAGTGCTAGAGATCGGCTAGTTCCAGTCTTC.